The following is a T cell receptor beta chain sequence with its context. Its antigen is unidentified. The sample originates from a study of molecular identifiers for immune sequencing clone quantification. Study as a whole: RNA, taken in replicates from approximately 20,000 or 98,000 naive CD8 cells, was split five ways, with four sequenced. The study's findings and limits: Identical TCR molecules can share a barcode, and this sharing could underestimate highly expanded clone sizes. More than 97% of effector molecules, versus under 1% of naive-cell molecules, belonged to clones above 20 RNA copies.

TCRdb called the PCR reads again in MiXCR, with one record for every CDR3 protein. This sample has about 63,000 distinct CDR3 sequences; around 19% occur once, and the top ten carry approximately 1.5%. The CDR3 runs to 15 residues. V dropped 4 bases and J dropped 3 bases, with 13 bases sitting between them. In germline, CDR1 is SGHDN, CDR2 FVKESK. V usage is TRBV14 and J usage is TRBJ2-1; possible D gene TRBD1, 6 bases. The receptor was isolated from a human donor in good health. Some libraries in this study had Jurkat cell RNA spiked in. What was sequenced was naive CD8+ T cells from blood, with Jurkat cell RNA spiked in. As for subset: FACS-sorted CD8+CD4-CCR7+CD45RA+ naive T cells. CDR3 amino acids: CASSPFGQLYNEQFF. As DNA, the CDR3 is TGTGCCAGCAGCCCCTTCGGACAGCTCTACAATGAGCAGTTCTTC.